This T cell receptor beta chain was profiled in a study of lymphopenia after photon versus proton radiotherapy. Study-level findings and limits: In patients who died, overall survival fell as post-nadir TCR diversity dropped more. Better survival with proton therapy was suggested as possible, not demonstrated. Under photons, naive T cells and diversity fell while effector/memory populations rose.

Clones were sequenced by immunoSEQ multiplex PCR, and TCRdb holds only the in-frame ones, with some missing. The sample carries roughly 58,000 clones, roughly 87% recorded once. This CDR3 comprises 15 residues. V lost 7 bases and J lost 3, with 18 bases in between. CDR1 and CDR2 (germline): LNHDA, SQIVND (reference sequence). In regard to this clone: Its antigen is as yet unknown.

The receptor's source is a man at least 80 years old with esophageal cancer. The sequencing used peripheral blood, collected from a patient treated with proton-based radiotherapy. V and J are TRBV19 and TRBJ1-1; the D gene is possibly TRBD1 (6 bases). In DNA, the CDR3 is TGTGCCAGTATGAAAGGGGGGGGATGGGACACTGAAGCTTTCTTT. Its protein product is CASMKGGGWDTEAFF.